The T cell receptor beta chain under discussion was sequenced for a study of siplizumab effects on memory and regulatory T cells. Study-wide findings and caveats: It seemed that naive T cells were more diverse than memory cells and were major contributors to the alloresponse.

As concerns this clone: Its target is unknown.

Deletions cut 5 bases from V and 7 bases from J, with 15 bases between. Germline CDR1 SGHNT, CDR2 YENEEA. This CDR3 has 13 amino acids. Clones were read by immunoSEQ multiplex PCR, and TCRdb kept only the in-frame ones, dropping some. In the table there are tens of thousands of clones, about 95% of which are singletons. The chain has TRBV11-3 and TRBJ2-7, with D possibly TRBD2 on 5 matching bases. This clonotype originated in a human donor in good health. The sequencing sample was made of CD8+ T cells sorted from blood. The CDR3 loop is CASSAKGSGEQYF. As DNA, the CDR3 is TGTGCCAGCAGCGCTAAGGGCTCGGGAGAGCAGTACTTC.